Listed here are 2 T cell receptor beta chains from one sample, sequenced in a study of Ad26.COV2.S vaccination and SARS-CoV-2 variants. The method was immunoSEQ multiplex PCR; TCRdb's version includes in-frame clones alone and lacks a portion of them. The data hold roughly 270,000 clones, with approximately 87% observed a single time. Treatment in this sample: roughly 18 received Ad26.COV2.S at low or high dose, single or two shots; several received placebo; per-sample allocation not given. Collection of the samples took place on day 63 after the first injection of vaccine or placebo. The sequencing here drew on peripheral blood, taken in a trial of Ad26.COV2.S vaccine versus placebo. These receptors originate from a person aged 18-65 years who received the Ad26.COV2.S COVID-19 vaccine or a placebo.

This sequence joins TRBV19 and TRBJ2-2; TRBD1 matches at 7 bases. V shed 5 bases and J 2 bases; nucleotides not matched to a gene: 5. Germline values: CDR1 LNHDA, CDR2 SQIVND (reference sequence). CDR3 size: 15 residues. CDR3 in DNA: TGTGCCAGTAGTCCCGGACAGGTCAACACCGGGGAGCTGTTTTTT. This codes for CASSPGQVNTGELFF. Variable domain in full (rest from reference TRBV19 and TRBJ2-2): DGGITQSPKYLFRKEGQNVTLSCEQNLNHDAMYWYRQDPGQGLRLIYYSQIVNDFQKGDIAEGYSVSREKKESFPLTVTSAQKNPTAFYLCASSPGQVNTGELFFGEGSRLTVL.

For the CDR3, the DNA is TGTGCCAGCAGCCTTGACAGGGCCGTAAACATTCAGTACTTC. Residues: CASSLDRAVNIQYF. The chain joins TRBV14 to TRBJ2-4, with 7 bases that match TRBD1. CDR3 length equals 14 residues. The germline V gene encodes CDR1 SGHDN and CDR2 FVKESK. J lost 6 bases, V lost 4 bases, and 6 bases had no gene match.